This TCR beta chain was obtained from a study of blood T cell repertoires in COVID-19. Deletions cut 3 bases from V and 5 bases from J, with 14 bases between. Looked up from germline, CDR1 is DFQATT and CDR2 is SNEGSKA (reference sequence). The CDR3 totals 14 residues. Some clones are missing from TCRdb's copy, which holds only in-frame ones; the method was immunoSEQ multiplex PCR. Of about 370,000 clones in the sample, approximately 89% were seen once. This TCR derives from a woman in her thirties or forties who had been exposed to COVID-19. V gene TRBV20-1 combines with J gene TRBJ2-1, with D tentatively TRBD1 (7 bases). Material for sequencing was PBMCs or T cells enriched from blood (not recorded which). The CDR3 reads CSASPAGQNNEQFF. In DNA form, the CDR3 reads TGCAGTGCTAGTCCCGCGGGACAGAACAATGAGCAGTTCTTC.